This T cell receptor (beta chain) comes out of a study of OX40 agonist ivuxolimab in advanced cancers. Study as a whole: Patients assigned to dose escalation were diagnosed with hepatocellular carcinoma, melanoma, renal cell or head and neck cancer.

A word on this clone: No antigen is known for it.

The germline V gene has CDR1 MDHEN and CDR2 SYDVKM. V lost 5 bases and J 4 bases, leaving 9 bases between the germline ends. This CDR3 comprises 12 residues. Produced via immunoSEQ multiplex PCR; TCRdb's table is partial and in-frame only. The table shows over 45,000 clones, with approximately 79% occurring only once. Study-wide findings and caveats: Determination of antigen specificity was not performed for the expanded peripheral T cells. CD4+ and CD8+ blood T cells expanded clonally by week 6 at 0.1 to 3.0 mg/kg. More expanded clones were seen, on average, in CD8+ T cells than in CD4+.

The source of this sequence is an adult with an advanced solid tumor such as melanoma, head and neck, liver or kidney cancer. The rearrangement uses TRBV28 and TRBJ2-7, with TRBD2 as a possible D gene (6 bases). This specimen consisted of CD4+ or CD8+ T cells sorted from blood, obtained in a trial of the OX40 agonist ivuxolimab. The DNA for the CDR3 is TGTGCCAGCAGTCCCCGGGGGTACGAGCAGTACTTC. Its translation: CASSPRGYEQYF.